The 30 T cell receptor beta chains below come from one sample, sequenced in a study of shared clonotypes between healthy human individuals. CD45RO-negative, CCR7-positively selected cells formed the naive CD8 fraction, excluding terminally differentiated effector memory CD45RA+ cells. The assay was immunoSEQ multiplex PCR, and TCRdb's table has in-frame clones only and misses some. Of about 2 million clones in the sample, approximately 94% were seen once. Sequenced input: naive CD8+ T cells sorted from blood. The receptor source for this set is a man aged 18 to 30 in good health.

A few counts support this clone. The chain is built from TRBV6-5 and TRBJ2-1; 12 positions match TRBD2. This CDR3 region has 14 residues. Germline CDR1 and CDR2: MNHEY and SVGAGI. V was pared by 4 bases and J by 6 bases, with 1 base of the junction left unmatched. The CDR3 coding sequence is TGTGCCAGCAGTTTGACTAGCGGGAGCAATGAGCAGTTCTTC. This translates into CASSLTSGSNEQFF.

The chain joins TRBV2 to TRBJ2-3; TRBD2 is a possible D gene (5 bases). V was clipped by 1 base and J by 4 bases, with 9 bases between them. Germline loops: CDR1 SNHLY, CDR2 FYNNEI. This CDR3 is built from 14 residues. The CDR3 reads CASSEVSSADTQYF. The DNA for the CDR3 is TGTGCCAGCAGTGAAGTTAGTAGCGCAGATACGCAGTATTTT.

The chain links TRBV25-1 to TRBJ1-2, with 7 bases that match TRBD1. CDR1 MGHDK and CDR2 SYGVNS come from the germline V gene. V shed 5 bases, J shed 1 base, and the junction held 10 bases outside the gene matches. The length of the CDR3 is 16 residues. CDR3: CASSQAEGQVNYGYTF. Written as DNA, the CDR3 is TGTGCCAGCAGTCAAGCGGAAGGACAGGTTAACTATGGCTACACCTTC.

V usage is TRBV29-1 and J usage is TRBJ2-3; the D is unclear. V was pared by 0 bases and J by 0 bases, with 7 bases between. CDR3 length: 14 amino acids. The V gene's germline CDR1 is SQVTM and CDR2 ANQGSEA. CDR3 residues: CSVEDLSSTDTQYF. The CDR3 coding sequence is TGCAGCGTTGAAGATCTGTCTAGCACAGATACGCAGTATTTT.

This clone was observed once. The chain employs TRBV4-2 and TRBJ2-7; TRBD1 matches 8 bases. The CDR3 totals 15 residues. V gave up 0 bases and J gave up 1 base; unmatched junction bases: 2. The germline V gene has CDR1 LGHNA and CDR2 YNFKEQ. CDR3 sequence: CASSQEGDRSYEQYF. The CDR3, as DNA: TGTGCCAGCAGCCAAGAAGGGGACAGGTCCTACGAGCAGTACTTC.

The table lists this clone with a count of one. This chain uses TRBV13 with TRBJ2-1; D is unclear. Trimming took off 0 bases at V and 8 bases at J, with 26 bases between the two ends. The CDR3 extends over 19 amino acids. Germline V gene data show CDR1 as PRHDT and CDR2 as FYEKMQ (reference sequence). The CDR3 DNA reads as TGTGCCAGCAGCTTAGGCCCGAGACTCGTAACCTATAGTAGGTATGAGCAGTTCTTC. It yields the protein CASSLGPRLVTYSRYEQFF.

The V gene is TRBV2, the J gene TRBJ1-6; D may be TRBD1 (5 bases). Germline CDR1 is SNHLY and CDR2 is FYNNEI. CDR3 size: 15 residues. The V gene lost 5 bases and the J gene lost 2 bases, with 10 bases spanning the gap. CDR3 sequence: CASSPDSAYNSPLHF. In DNA, the CDR3 is TGTGCCAGCAGTCCTGACAGCGCCTATAATTCACCCCTCCACTTT.

The chain is built from TRBV7-3 and TRBJ2-1; 7 bases map to TRBD2. V dropped 5 bases and J dropped 4; count of bases not matched to a gene: 8. The CDR3 length is 15 residues. Germline V gene data show CDR1 as SGHTA and CDR2 as FQGTGA. CDR3 protein: CASSREAGKYNEQFF. Here the CDR3 DNA reads TGTGCCAGCAGCAGGGAAGCGGGGAAGTACAATGAGCAGTTCTTC.

The V and J genes are TRBV28 and TRBJ1-4; D not certain. This CDR3 is 13 amino acids long. Germline CDR1 MDHEN, CDR2 SYDVKM. Trimming left V 10 bases short and J 5 bases short, with 14 bases between. The CDR3 spells CAIRPRTNEKLFF. CDR3 in DNA: TGTGCCATCCGACCGAGAACCAATGAAAAACTGTTTTTT. Filled out from reference TRBV28 and TRBJ1-4, the complete variable domain reads DVKVTQSSRYLVKRTGEKVFLECVQDMDHENMFWYRQDPGLGLRLIYFSYDVKMKEKGDIPEGYSVSREKKERFSLILESASTNQTSMYLCAIRPRTNEKLFFGSGTQLSVL.

This clone appeared a few times. The chain is built from TRBV9 and TRBJ1-2; 9 nucleotides align to TRBD1. This CDR3 has 13 residues. After removal of 3 bases from V and 5 bases from J, the junction contained 2 bases not matched to a gene. Germline CDR1 SGDLS, CDR2 YYNGEE. CDR3 in amino acids: CASSEDRGYGYTF. The DNA for the CDR3 is TGTGCCAGCAGCGAGGACAGGGGATATGGCTACACCTTC.

Details on this clone: Distinct nucleotide sequences in the sample also encode this CDR3. This chain links TRBV6-1 with TRBJ1-2; 7 nucleotides agree with TRBD1. Germline V gene lookup returns CDR1 MNHNS and CDR2 SASEGT. J lost 2 bases, V lost 0 bases, and 3 bases had no gene match. The CDR3 covers 15 residues. CDR3 residues: CASSEAPGQNYGYTF. For the CDR3, the DNA is TGTGCCAGCAGTGAAGCGCCGGGACAGAACTATGGCTACACCTTC.

For the CDR3, the DNA is TGTGCCACCAGCAGAGAGCCGGGGGAGTCTAACTACGAGCAGTACTTC. Translated: CATSREPGESNYEQYF. The V call is TRBV15, the J call TRBJ2-7, with D possibly being TRBD2 (6 bases). This CDR3 region has 16 residues. CDR1 is LNHNV, CDR2 YYDKDF, per germline (reference sequence). V was pared by 0 bases and J by 3 bases, with 15 bases between.

This chain's CDR3 is CASSPLADNTGELFF. CDR3 nucleotides: TGTGCCAGCAGCCCACTAGCGGACAACACCGGGGAGCTGTTTTTT. The chain joins TRBV7-6 to TRBJ2-2; 8 bases map to TRBD2. Germline V lookup: CDR1 SGHVS, CDR2 FNYEAQ. The trim removed 5 bases at V and 2 bases at J, leaving 4 bases unmatched. The CDR3 has 15 residues. Complete variable domain (other parts from reference TRBV7-6 and TRBJ2-2): GAGVSQSPRYKVTKRGQDVALRCDPISGHVSLYWYRQALGQGPEFLTYFNYEAQQDKSGLPNDRFSAERPEGSISTLTIQRTEQRDSAMYRCASSPLADNTGELFFGEGSRLTVL.

This chain joins TRBV7-9 and TRBJ1-3, with a weak D call TRBD1 (6 bases). V was cut by 1 base and J by 0 bases, with 10 bases left in between. The V gene's germline CDR1 is SEHNR and CDR2 FQNEAQ (reference sequence). The CDR3 runs 16 residues. This CDR3 reads CASSLEIGGSGNTIYF. CDR3 in DNA: TGTGCCAGCAGCTTAGAGATAGGGGGCTCTGGAAACACCATATATTTT.

V is TRBV7-2 and J is TRBJ2-7; 11 bases are a match to TRBD2. The germline CDR1 and CDR2 sequences are SGHTA and FQGNSA. The J segment lost 5 bases and the V segment lost 5 bases, leaving 8 bases of the junction unmatched. This CDR3 comprises 15 residues. The CDR3 reads CASSPTSGSSHEQYF. The DNA for the CDR3 is TGTGCCAGCAGCCCAACTAGCGGGAGCAGTCACGAGCAGTACTTC.

Only a few counts were recorded for this clone. The chain couples TRBV4-1 to TRBJ1-1, with D possibly matching TRBD1 (5 bases). Germline-derived CDR1 and CDR2 are MGHRA and YSYEKL. The CDR3 is 15 amino acids. Trimming left V 0 bases short and J 0 bases short, with 8 bases between. CDR3 protein: CASSQDEGLNTEAFF. The CDR3 DNA sequence: TGCGCCAGCAGCCAAGATGAGGGGTTGAACACTGAAGCTTTCTTT.

As regards this clone: Additional DNA sequences in this sample encode the identical CDR3. The rearrangement joins TRBV27 to TRBJ2-7, with TRBD1 identical over 7 bases. CDR1 and CDR2 (germline): MNHEY, SMNVEV (reference sequence). The CDR3 consists of 13 residues. V lost 5 bases, J lost 4 bases, and 5 bases stayed unmatched. The CDR3 protein is CASSTGAGYEQYF. The CDR3, as DNA: TGTGCCAGCAGTACAGGGGCGGGTTACGAGCAGTACTTC.

J is TRBJ1-5 and V is TRBV11-2; D ambiguous. Germline CDR1 and CDR2: SGHAT and FQNNGV. Trimming shortened V by 0 bases and J by 6 bases, and 6 bases separated the two germline ends. CDR3 length: 13 residues. CDR3 DNA: TGTGCCAGCAGCTTAGATTTGCGTCAGCCCCAGCATTTT. Protein product: CASSLDLRQPQHF. Full variable domain (outside the CDR3, taken from reference TRBV11-2 and TRBJ1-5): EAGVAQSPRYKIIEKRQSVAFWCNPISGHATLYWYQQILGQGPKLLIQFQNNGVVDDSQLPKDRFSAERLKGVDSTLKIQPAKLEDSAVYLCASSLDLRQPQHFGDGTRLSIL.

This chain joins TRBV19 and TRBJ1-5, with D maybe TRBD1 (5 bases). Looked up from germline, CDR1 is LNHDA and CDR2 is SQIVND (reference sequence). Trimming took 5 bases from V and 8 from J, leaving 13 bases between them. This CDR3 spans 13 amino acids. The CDR3 DNA reads as TGTGCCAGTAGTCCCGGGACTTTCGAGCCCCAGCATTTT. It translates to CASSPGTFEPQHF.

The chain uses TRBV28 and TRBJ2-3; D may correspond to TRBD1 or TRBD2 (6 bases each). The V and J ends lost 2 bases and 5 bases respectively, with 20 bases between them. Germline V gene data show CDR1 as MDHEN and CDR2 as SYDVKM. The CDR3 is 17 residues long. The CDR3 nucleotides are TGTGCCAGCAGTTTACTCGTGGGGGGCACCGGTCGAGATACGCAGTATTTT. Translating it yields CASSLLVGGTGRDTQYF.

The chain joins TRBV15 to TRBJ1-3; unclear D gene. CDR1 is LNHNV and CDR2 is YYDKDF in the germline V gene (reference sequence). This CDR3 comprises 16 residues. V lost 0 bases, J lost 0 bases, and 9 bases lay in between. In DNA, the CDR3 is TGTGCCACCAGCAGAGAGCCGGCAGCCTCTGGAAACACCATATATTTT. This gives the protein CATSREPAASGNTIYF.

The chain recombines TRBV5-5 with TRBJ2-1; TRBD2 might be the D (6 bases). V lost 3 bases to trimming and J lost 0 bases, with 10 bases between them. CDR3 length: 15 residues. Germline values: CDR1 SGHKS, CDR2 YYEKEE (reference sequence). In DNA, the CDR3 is TGTGCCAGCAGCTGGCGGGATAGCTCCTACAATGAGCAGTTCTTC. Translation gives CASSWRDSSYNEQFF.

This clone appeared once. This chain uses TRBV28 with TRBJ1-1; no reliable D call. Trimming cost V 5 bases and J 6 bases, with 13 bases left between them. CDR1 MDHEN and CDR2 SYDVKM come from the germline V gene. CDR3 length: 13 residues. The CDR3 sequence: CASSPVISPEAFF. CDR3 in DNA: TGTGCCAGCAGTCCGGTTATTTCCCCTGAAGCTTTCTTT. The whole variable domain, filled in from reference TRBV28 and TRBJ1-1, reads DVKVTQSSRYLVKRTGEKVFLECVQDMDHENMFWYRQDPGLGLRLIYFSYDVKMKEKGDIPEGYSVSREKKERFSLILESASTNQTSMYLCASSPVISPEAFFGQGTRLTVV.

The chain recombines TRBV6-5 with TRBJ2-7; TRBD2 aligns across 7 bases. The germline CDR1 and CDR2 sequences are MNHEY and SVGAGI. With V trimmed by 4 bases and J by 5 bases, 14 bases remained unmatched. CDR3 size: 16 residues. In nucleotides, the CDR3 is TGTGCCAGCAGTTCCGATATGGTCCGCGGGAGAAACGAGCAGTACTTC. Amino acids: CASSSDMVRGRNEQYF.

This chain connects TRBV2 to TRBJ2-5; D remains unclear. The CDR3 is 15 residues long. Per the germline V gene, CDR1 is SNHLY and CDR2 is FYNNEI. Deletions cut 1 base from V and 5 bases from J, with 14 bases between. CDR3 residues: CASSEGTTPRETQYF. CDR3 nucleotides: TGTGCCAGCAGTGAAGGAACAACGCCCAGGGAGACCCAGTACTTC.

This chain connects TRBV13 to TRBJ1-1; a weak D match, TRBD1 (6 bases). Trimming stripped 5 bases from V and 3 bases from J, with 22 bases between. This CDR3 spans 17 amino acids. Germline V gene sequence: CDR1 PRHDT, CDR2 FYEKMQ (reference sequence). In nucleotides, the CDR3 is TGTGCCAGCAGCCCGATCCCCTTGGGGGCAGGTGACACTGAAGCTTTCTTT. Protein: CASSPIPLGAGDTEAFF.

The chain links TRBV10-3 to TRBJ2-7; either TRBD1 or TRBD2 may supply D (5 bases each). The CDR3 totals 13 residues. Germline-derived CDR1 and CDR2 are ENHRY and SYGVKD. V was shortened by 7 bases and J by 3 bases, with 13 bases between the two germline ends. In DNA, the CDR3 is TGTGCCATCATGGGGGAACCTCGCTACGAGCAGTACTTC. Translating gives CAIMGEPRYEQYF.

This chain connects TRBV11-2 to TRBJ2-7; 9 nucleotides line up with TRBD2. V was pared by 1 base and J by 2 bases, with 9 bases of the junction left unmatched. CDR3 length: 17 amino acids. Germline CDR1 reads SGHAT; CDR2 reads FQNNGV. The CDR3 sequence is CASSLALGGGRAYEQYF. CDR3 in DNA: TGTGCCAGCAGCTTAGCCCTCGGGGGCGGGAGGGCCTACGAGCAGTACTTC.

This clone has a single count. At the DNA level, this CDR3 is encoded by other sequences in the same sample as well. The rearrangement joins TRBV5-5 to TRBJ1-1; no firm D call. The V end was cut by 0 bases, the J end by 5 bases, with 8 bases between. This CDR3 region has 13 residues. Per the germline V gene, CDR1 is SGHKS and CDR2 is YYEKEE (reference sequence). The CDR3 nucleotides are TGTGCCAGCAGCTTGGCCTCGGGTACTGAAGCTTTCTTT. Amino acid sequence: CASSLASGTEAFF. The variable domain in full, with the rest retrieved from reference TRBV5-5 and TRBJ1-1, is DAGVTQSPTHLIKTRGQQVTLRCSPISGHKSVSWYQQVLGQGPQFIFQYYEKEERGRGNFPDRFSARQFPNYSSELNVNALLLGDSALYLCASSLASGTEAFFGQGTRLTVV.

The chain combines TRBV6-1 with TRBJ1-6, with D possibly being TRBD1 (6 bases). Per germline, CDR1 MNHNS and CDR2 SASEGT. CDR3 length equals 15 residues. V was clipped by 4 bases and J by 5 bases, with 12 bases between them. The DNA of the CDR3 is TGTGCCAGCAGTGTTGGACAGTGGGATAATTCACCCCTCCACTTT. This gives the protein CASSVGQWDNSPLHF.